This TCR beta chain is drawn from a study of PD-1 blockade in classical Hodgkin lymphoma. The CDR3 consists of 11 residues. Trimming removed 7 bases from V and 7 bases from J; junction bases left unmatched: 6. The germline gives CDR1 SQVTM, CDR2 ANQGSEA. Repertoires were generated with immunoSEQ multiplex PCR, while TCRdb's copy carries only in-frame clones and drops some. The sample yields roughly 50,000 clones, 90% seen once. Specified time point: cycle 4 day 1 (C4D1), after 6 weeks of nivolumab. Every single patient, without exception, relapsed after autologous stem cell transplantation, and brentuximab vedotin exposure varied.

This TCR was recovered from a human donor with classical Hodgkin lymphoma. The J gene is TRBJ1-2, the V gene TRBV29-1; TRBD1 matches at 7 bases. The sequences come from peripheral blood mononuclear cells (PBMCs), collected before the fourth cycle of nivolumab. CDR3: CSADRAGGYTF. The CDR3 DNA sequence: TGCAGCGCCGACAGGGCTGGTGGCTACACCTTC.